Sequencing of this TCR beta chain was carried out in a study of blood T cell repertoires in COVID-19 (dated by TCRdb to 2018 to 2020). About the full investigation: Collaborator samples came from the United States, Italy and Spain and covered acute and convalescent phases of COVID-19. The sample metadata nearly always contained a de-identified subject ID, COVID-19 status, age in years and sex. Where HLA class I and class II types were available, the types were taken from metadata supplied by the sample provider, not from assay-based typing. The dataset comprised deeply sampled blood TCRbeta repertoires from subjects exposed to, actively infected with, or recovered from COVID-19. The material from the prospective study consisted of cDNA or gDNA derived from T cells, B-cell-depleted T cells, or PBMCs. The repertoires were released in a freely available public database intended as a resource for research on the immune response to SARS-CoV-2. The samples were drawn from two sources: the first 160 participants of the ongoing ImmuneRACE study, and 1,200 or so subjects contributed by 6 global collaborators. Study-wide conclusions, independent of this receptor: The amount of clinical and demographic metadata varied by source and participant and was provided uncurated.

TCRbeta CDR3 regions were amplified from genomic DNA using the immunoSEQ Assay, a bias-controlled multiplex PCR. In the original analysis: Nucleated cell counts per sample were estimated from amplification of reference gene primers within the assay. To quantify the absolute abundance of each unique TCRbeta CDR3 rearrangement, sequence reads were collapsed and filtered. For each sample, productive Simpson clonality was calculated by taking the square root of Simpson's diversity index across productive rearrangements. The immuneACCESS repertoire file appears here via TCRdb, limited to in-frame rearrangements. These files lack a portion of the clones; in checked studies, under half of the deficit traces to unresolved V genes, and the cause of the others is not known. The V and J calls and the clone size are those of that table, but D and trimming were determined from the DNA. This sample is represented by around 260,000 clones; under 90% of them were singletons. The leading ten clones occupy 0.94% of the sample.

A second Seattle source provided samples from volunteer blood donors who had recovered from COVID-19. The collaborating institutions used their own protocols to collect whole blood in K2EDTA tubes. For TCRbeta analysis, collaborator samples were shipped as frozen whole blood, as isolated PBMCs, or as DNA extracted from either sample type. On this clone: Its cognate antigen has yet to be identified. Base-call qualities are not available, and no considerably larger clone is one nucleotide away.

Including cysteine and phenylalanine, the CDR3 has 15 amino acids. The only DNA kept is the CDR3, 45 bases in frame from the first base. The germline V gene encodes CDR1 MNHEY and CDR2 SMNVEV (reference sequence). V is cut by 1 base and J by 0 bases, and the space between the germline ends is 10 bases. Here the chain combines TRBV27 and TRBJ2-7; the best D guess is TRBD2, with 7 bases matching. This receptor was obtained from a woman between 35 and 50 years old who had recovered from COVID-19. The sequenced sample consisted of peripheral blood. The DNA reads as follows: TGTGCCAGCAGTTTATGGGGGGGCGCCTCCTACGAGCAGTACTTC. It codes for CASSLWGGASYEQYF.